This T cell receptor beta chain was sequenced in a study of T-cell memory formation after mild COVID-19. Overall study results and limits: Day 15 to 85 contracting clones showed balanced CD4/CD8; day 15 to 37 expanders favored CD4+.

This clonotype has more than one count but fewer than ten. Antigen: not known. Trimming shortened V by 0 bases and J by 3 bases, and 9 bases separated the two germline ends. Per germline, CDR1 SGHDN and CDR2 FVKESK. The CDR3 consists of 14 residues. In TCRdb, the 5' RACE reads were re-called with MiXCR into one record per CDR3 protein. The sample contains more than 250,000 distinct CDR3 sequences, approximately 19% of which appear only once. This chain uses TRBV14 with TRBJ2-7; D gene uncertain. This receptor was taken from a man between 18 and 35 years old who had mild COVID-19 (a few samples of this study predate the infection). Cell type and time point are not known. The sample was PBMCs or a T cell subset sorted from them (not recorded which). This CDR3 is CASSQDPMYYEQYF. The CDR3 DNA follows: TGTGCCAGCAGCCAAGACCCCATGTACTACGAGCAGTACTTC.